These 8 T cell receptor beta chains came from one sample sequenced in a study of T cells after posttransplantation cyclophosphamide. Clones were read by immunoSEQ multiplex PCR, and TCRdb kept only the in-frame ones, dropping some. Here the sample spans about 47,000 clones, about 90% being singletons. The sequenced sample was PBMCs. Every receptor here comes from a woman between 50 and 59 years old in good health and a related stem cell transplant donor.

The chain employs TRBV19 and TRBJ1-5; possibly TRBD1 for D (6 bases). V was trimmed by 7 bases and J by 2 bases, leaving 15 bases between them. This CDR3 has 15 residues. Germline loops: CDR1 LNHDA, CDR2 SQIVND (reference sequence). The CDR3 bases are TGTGCCAGTAACTTTCCAGGGGTTGGCAATCAGCCCCAGCATTTT. Its protein product is CASNFPGVGNQPQHF.

V usage is TRBV20-1 and J usage is TRBJ1-2; possible D gene TRBD1, 5 bases. V gave up 5 bases and J gave up 6 bases, with 10 bases separating them. The CDR3 consists of 11 residues. Germline lookup yields CDR1 DFQATT and CDR2 SNEGSKA (reference sequence). CDR3: CSALEGNGYTF. CDR3 coding DNA: TGCAGTGCTCTGGAGGGGAATGGCTACACCTTC.

A single count supports this clone. The rearrangement uses TRBV5-1 and TRBJ2-3; D perhaps matches TRBD2 (6 bases). Trimming removed 2 bases from V and 0 bases from J, with 13 bases in between. There are 16 residues in the CDR3. CDR1 and CDR2 (germline): SGHRS, YFSETQ. The DNA of the CDR3 is TGCGCCAGCAGCTTCAATAGCGGTACTAGCACAGATACGCAGTATTTT. Protein sequence: CASSFNSGTSTDTQYF. Filled out from reference TRBV5-1 and TRBJ2-3, the complete variable domain reads KAGVTQTPRYLIKTRGQQVTLSCSPISGHRSVSWYQQTPGQGLQFLFEYFSETQRNKGNFPGRFSGRQFSNSRSEMNVSTLELGDSALYLCASSFNSGTSTDTQYFGPGTRLTVL.

The chain uses TRBV4-1 and TRBJ2-3; 10 bases align to TRBD2. The CDR3 runs 16 residues. Trimming at V came to 1 base and at J to 0 bases, leaving 1 base not matched to a gene. CDR1 is MGHRA, CDR2 YSYEKL, per germline. The CDR3 sequence: CASSQVSGGSTDTQYF. CDR3 nucleotides: TGCGCCAGCAGCCAAGTTAGCGGGGGGAGCACAGATACGCAGTATTTT.

CDR3 region: CASSLGTGDYGYTF. The CDR3 region has the DNA TGCGCCAGCAGCTTGGGGACAGGTGACTATGGCTACACCTTC. The gene calls are TRBV5-1 and TRBJ1-2; 7 bases map to TRBD1. The trim removed 0 bases at V and 3 bases at J, leaving 2 bases unmatched. CDR1 is SGHRS, CDR2 YFSETQ, per germline. CDR3 length: 14 amino acids.

The chain uses TRBV19 and TRBJ1-5; D not resolved. Trimming pared 5 bases from V and 7 bases from J, leaving 12 bases between. The CDR3 totals 13 residues. Germline V gene lookup returns CDR1 LNHDA and CDR2 SQIVND (reference sequence). The CDR3 sequence: CASSWGEIQPQHF. The CDR3 DNA reads as TGTGCCAGTAGTTGGGGAGAGATCCAGCCCCAGCATTTT.

This clone appeared a single time. CDR3 DNA: TGCGCCAGCAGCTACCGACAGGGTAGCACAGATACGCAGTATTTT. The encoded protein is CASSYRQGSTDTQYF. The V gene is TRBV5-1, the J gene TRBJ2-3; 7 nucleotides match TRBD1. Per the germline V gene, CDR1 is SGHRS and CDR2 is YFSETQ. V lost 3 bases to trimming and J lost 0 bases; unmatched junction nucleotides: 4. The CDR3 has 15 amino acids. Drawing the rest from reference TRBV5-1 and TRBJ2-3, the complete variable domain is KAGVTQTPRYLIKTRGQQVTLSCSPISGHRSVSWYQQTPGQGLQFLFEYFSETQRNKGNFPGRFSGRQFSNSRSEMNVSTLELGDSALYLCASSYRQGSTDTQYFGPGTRLTVL.

This clone appeared a few times. The V call is TRBV29-1, the J call TRBJ2-3; 10 nucleotides match TRBD1. The germline CDR1 and CDR2 sequences are SQVTM and ANQGSEA. J lost 0 bases, V lost 2 bases, and 8 bases had no gene match. This CDR3 contains 17 residues. In DNA form, the CDR3 reads TGCAGCGTTGAACCGGGACAGGGGCTTCCTAGCACAGATACGCAGTATTTT. Protein: CSVEPGQGLPSTDTQYF.